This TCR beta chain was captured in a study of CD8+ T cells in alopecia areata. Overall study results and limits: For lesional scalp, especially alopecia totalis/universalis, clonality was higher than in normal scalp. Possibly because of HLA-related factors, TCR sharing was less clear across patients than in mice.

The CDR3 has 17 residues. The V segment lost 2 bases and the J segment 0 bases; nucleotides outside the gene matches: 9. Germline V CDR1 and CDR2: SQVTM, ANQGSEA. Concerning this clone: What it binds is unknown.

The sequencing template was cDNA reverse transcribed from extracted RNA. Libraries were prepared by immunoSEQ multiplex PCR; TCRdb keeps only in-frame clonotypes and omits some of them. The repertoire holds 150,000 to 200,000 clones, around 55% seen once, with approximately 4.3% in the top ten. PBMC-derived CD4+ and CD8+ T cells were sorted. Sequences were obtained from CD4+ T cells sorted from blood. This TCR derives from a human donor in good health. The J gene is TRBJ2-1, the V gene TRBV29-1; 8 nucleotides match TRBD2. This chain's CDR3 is CSVERSRAGASYNEQFF. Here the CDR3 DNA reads TGCAGCGTTGAAAGGTCCCGAGCGGGAGCCTCCTACAATGAGCAGTTCTTC.